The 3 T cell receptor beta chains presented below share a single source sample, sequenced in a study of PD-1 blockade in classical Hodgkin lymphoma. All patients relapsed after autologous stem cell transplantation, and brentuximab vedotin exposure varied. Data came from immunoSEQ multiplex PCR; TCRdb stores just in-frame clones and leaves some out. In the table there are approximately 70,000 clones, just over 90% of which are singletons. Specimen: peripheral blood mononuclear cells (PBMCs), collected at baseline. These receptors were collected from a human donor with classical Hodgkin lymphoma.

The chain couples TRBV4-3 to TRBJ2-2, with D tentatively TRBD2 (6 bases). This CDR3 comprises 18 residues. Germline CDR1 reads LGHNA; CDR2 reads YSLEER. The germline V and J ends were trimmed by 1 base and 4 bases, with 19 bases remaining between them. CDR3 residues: CASSQVIGGSGSTGELFF. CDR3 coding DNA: TGCGCCAGCAGCCAAGTTATCGGAGGGTCAGGTAGCACCGGGGAGCTGTTTTTT.

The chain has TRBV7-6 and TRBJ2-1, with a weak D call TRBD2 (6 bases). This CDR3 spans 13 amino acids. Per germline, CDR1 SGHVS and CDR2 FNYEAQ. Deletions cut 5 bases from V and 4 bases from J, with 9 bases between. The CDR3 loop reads CASSLDYYNEQFF. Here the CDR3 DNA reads TGTGCCAGCAGCCTGGACTATTACAATGAGCAGTTCTTC.

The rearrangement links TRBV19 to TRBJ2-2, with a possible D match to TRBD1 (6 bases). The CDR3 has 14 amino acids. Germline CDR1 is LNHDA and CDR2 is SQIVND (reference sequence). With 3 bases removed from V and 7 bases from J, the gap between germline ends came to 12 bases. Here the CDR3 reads CASSIWGRGGELFF. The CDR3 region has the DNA TGTGCCAGTAGTATTTGGGGGCGAGGCGGGGAGCTGTTTTTT.